This T cell receptor beta chain was sequenced for a study of blood T cell repertoires in COVID-19. Study summary: The samples span acute and convalescent COVID-19 from the United States, Italy and Spain.

Some clones are missing from TCRdb's copy, which holds only in-frame ones; the method was immunoSEQ multiplex PCR. The sample shows fewer than 250,000 clones, about 82% of them seen only once. V lost 5 bases, J lost 3 bases, and 7 bases stayed unmatched. The V gene's germline CDR1 is MDHEN and CDR2 SYDVKM. There are 15 residues in the CDR3. The sequence was collected from a man between 60 and 75 years old with COVID-19, enrolled during active disease. The rearrangement links TRBV28 to TRBJ2-7; 10 nucleotides match TRBD2. Sequencing was performed on peripheral blood. The CDR3 here is CASSETSGPRYEQYF. The CDR3 DNA reads TGTGCCAGCAGTGAGACTAGCGGGCCCCGCTACGAGCAGTACTTC.